The 25 T cell receptor beta chains below all came from one sample that was sequenced in a study of cytomegalovirus exposure and HLA in healthy donors. Researchers ran the PCR with 60 Vbeta and 13 Jbeta primers. Measured with immunoSEQ multiplex PCR; TCRdb has only the in-frame clones, and not every one. Here the sample spans some 150,000 clones, 55% to 75% being singletons. The sample was PBMCs. These receptors originate from a man aged 50 or older in good health and CMV-seropositive.

The chain has TRBV7-9 and TRBJ1-4; a weak D match, TRBD1 (5 bases). Germline CDR1 is SEHNR and CDR2 is FQNEAQ (reference sequence). V shed 5 bases and J shed 6 bases, with 16 bases lying between them. This CDR3 has 15 residues. The CDR3 here is CASSPRRQGDEKLFF. The CDR3 nucleotides are TGTGCCAGCAGCCCCCGGCGCCAGGGTGATGAAAAACTGTTTTTT.

Concerning this clone itself: The junction shows a germline mismatch at one end, possibly a read error. The rearrangement links TRBV7-7 to TRBJ1-3, with a tentative D call TRBD1 (6 bases). This CDR3 is built from 15 residues. CDR1 is SSHAT and CDR2 is FNYEAQ in the germline V gene (reference sequence). The CDR3: CASSLGGGSGNTIYF. The CDR3 bases are TGTGCTAGCAGCTTAGGGGGGGGTTCTGGAAACACCATATATTTT. The full variable domain, rest sourced from reference TRBV7-7 and TRBJ1-3, is GAGVSQSPRYKVTKRGQDVTLRCDPISSHATLYWYQQALGQGPEFLTYFNYEAQPDKSGLPSDRFSAERPEGSISTLTIQRTEQRDSAMYRCASSLGGGSGNTIYFGEGSWLTVV.

This clone occurred a few times. The V call is TRBV6-5, the J call TRBJ1-4; D unclear. Trimming pared 0 bases from V and 2 bases from J, leaving 4 bases between. The CDR3 spans 14 residues. Looked up from germline, CDR1 is MNHEY and CDR2 is SVGAGI. CDR3 sequence reads: CASSYSPTNEKLFF. CDR3 coding DNA: TGTGCCAGCAGTTACTCTCCGACTAATGAAAAACTGTTTTTT.

The chain joins TRBV5-1 to TRBJ2-5; TRBD1 agrees at 8 bases. The end of the DNA fits TRBJ2-7 better, so the J call may be wrong. This CDR3 spans 14 amino acids. The V gene's germline CDR1 is SGHRS and CDR2 YFSETQ. CDR3 residues: CASTILQGAHEQYF. In nucleotides, the CDR3 is TGCGCCAGCACCATCTTGCAGGGGGCCCACGAGCAGTACTTC.

The chain joins TRBV12-5 to TRBJ2-5, with 7 bases fitting TRBD2. Germline assignment: CDR1 LGHNT and CDR2 FRNRAP. The CDR3 runs 16 residues. J gave up 2 bases and V 5 bases, and 11 bases lay outside the gene matches. CDR3 coding DNA: TGTGCTAGTGGTCCCCCTTCACCCGGGGGGCAAGAGACCCAGTACTTC. Its protein product is CASGPPSPGGQETQYF. Full variable domain (missing parts from reference TRBV12-5 and TRBJ2-5): DARVTQTPRHKVTEMGQEVTMRCQPILGHNTVFWYRQTMMQGLELLAYFRNRAPLDDSGMPKDRFSAEMPDATLATLKIQPSEPRDSAVYFCASGPPSPGGQETQYFGPGTRLLVL.

The chain links TRBV10-3 to TRBJ1-1; D perhaps matches TRBD1 (5 bases). Trimming removed 5 bases from V and 0 bases from J, with 7 bases in between. The CDR3 has 13 residues. Germline V gene data show CDR1 as ENHRY and CDR2 as SYGVKD. In DNA form, the CDR3 reads TGTGCCATCAGTCAACAGGTGAACACTGAAGCTTTCTTT. Translating it yields CAISQQVNTEAFF.

The chain joins TRBV15 to TRBJ2-1; 8 bases are shared with TRBD1. V lost 5 bases, J lost 6 bases, and 12 bases stayed unmatched. From germline, CDR1 is LNHNV and CDR2 YYDKDF (reference sequence). This CDR3 is 16 amino acids long. CDR3 DNA: TGTGCCACCAGCGGAGGACAGGGACTCGGGATCAATGAGCAGTTCTTC. It encodes CATSGGQGLGINEQFF.

The V call is TRBV5-6, the J call TRBJ1-2; 7 positions agree with TRBD1. V lost 4 bases to trimming and J lost 4 bases; unmatched junction nucleotides: 4. The CDR3 has 13 amino acids. Germline V gene sequence: CDR1 SGHDT, CDR2 YYEEEE. CDR3 nucleotides: TGTGCCAGCAGCCTAGGGACAGCCTATGGCTACACCTTC. Its protein product is CASSLGTAYGYTF.

The rearrangement links TRBV2 to TRBJ1-5; TRBD1 agrees at 8 bases. V dropped 6 bases and J dropped 2; count of bases not matched to a gene: 3. There are 14 residues in the CDR3. Germline CDR1 and CDR2: SNHLY and FYNNEI. The CDR3 bases are TGTGCCAGCAGCACCAGGGGGCGCAATCAGCCCCAGCATTTT. As protein: CASSTRGRNQPQHF.

This rearrangement joins TRBV6-1 to TRBJ2-7; 8 positions match TRBD2. V shed 6 bases and J 4 bases; nucleotides not matched to a gene: 11. CDR1 MNHNS and CDR2 SASEGT come from the germline V gene. The CDR3 consists of 15 residues. CDR3 amino acids: CASRSNRGGPYEQYF. DNA of the CDR3: TGTGCCAGCAGGTCTAATCGGGGGGGACCTTACGAGCAGTACTTC.

The chain joins TRBV25-1 to TRBJ2-2, with TRBD1 identical over 8 bases. In germline, CDR1 is MGHDK, CDR2 SYGVNS. With V trimmed by 7 bases and J by 2 bases, 12 bases remained unmatched. The CDR3 spans 17 residues. The DNA of the CDR3 is TGTGCCAGCACCAGGACAGGGTCGGGGATAAACACCGGGGAGCTGTTTTTT. Protein: CASTRTGSGINTGELFF.

The chain employs TRBV6-5 and TRBJ1-6; D remains ambiguous. CDR3 length equals 15 residues. Trimming pared 7 bases from V and 3 bases from J, leaving 13 bases between. The V gene's germline CDR1 is MNHEY and CDR2 SVGAGI. The DNA for the CDR3 is TGTGCCAGCAATCCGGGATCCAACTATAATTCACCCCTCCACTTT. Translating it yields CASNPGSNYNSPLHF.

Regarding this clone: An end of the junction differs from the germline gene, which may be a read error. The gene calls are TRBV19 and TRBJ2-7; TRBD2 aligns across 8 bases. The germline gives CDR1 LNHDA, CDR2 SQIVND (reference sequence). The CDR3 runs 15 residues. This chain's CDR3 is CASSILAGDSYEQHF. The CDR3 DNA is TGTGCCAGTAGTATTCTAGCGGGTGACTCCTACGAGCAGCACTTC. The variable domain in full, completed from reference TRBV19 and TRBJ2-7, reads DGGITQSPKYLFRKEGQNVTLSCEQNLNHDAMYWYRQDPGQGLRLIYYSQIVNDFQKGDIAEGYSVSREKKESFPLTVTSAQKNPTAFYLCASSILAGDSYEQHFGPGTRLTVT.

This clone was picked up a small number of times. V and J are TRBV19 and TRBJ2-1, with 7 bases identical to TRBD1. The CDR3 has 15 amino acids. Germline-derived CDR1 and CDR2 are LNHDA and SQIVND (reference sequence). Trimming cost V 5 bases and J 3 bases; bases outside gene matches: 7. This CDR3 reads CASSPGQLLYNEQFF. The CDR3 nucleotides read TGTGCCAGTAGTCCGGGACAGCTCCTCTACAATGAGCAGTTCTTC.

The chain combines TRBV19 with TRBJ2-5; tentatively, D is TRBD1 (6 bases). Germline loops: CDR1 LNHDA, CDR2 SQIVND (reference sequence). Trimming took off 6 bases at V and 5 bases at J, with 19 bases between the two ends. This CDR3 comprises 15 residues. As DNA, the CDR3 is TGTGCCAGTAGCCTCTCCACAGGGCCGGGGGAGACCCAGTACTTC. This sequence encodes CASSLSTGPGETQYF.

The chain employs TRBV7-2 and TRBJ1-2, with 9 bases fitting TRBD1. V was clipped by 5 bases and J by 6 bases; unmatched bases: 10. The CDR3 contains 15 residues. Germline CDR1 and CDR2: SGHTA and FQGNSA. This chain's CDR3 is CASSPGGQGRNGYTF. DNA of the CDR3: TGTGCCAGCAGCCCAGGAGGACAGGGGAGGAATGGCTACACCTTC.

CDR3 in DNA: TGTGCCATCAGTGTTCCCCAGAGGCAGGGAAAAAACACCGGGGAGCTGTTTTTT. Translating gives CAISVPQRQGKNTGELFF. The chain is built from TRBV10-3 and TRBJ2-2; tentatively, D is TRBD1 (5 bases). CDR1 and CDR2 from the germline V gene are ENHRY and SYGVKD. The CDR3 extends over 18 amino acids. The V and J ends lost 4 bases and 2 bases respectively, with 20 bases between them.

This rearrangement joins TRBV11-3 to TRBJ2-3, with 9 positions matching TRBD2. The CDR3 spans 16 residues. V was pared by 0 bases and J by 2 bases, with 3 bases of the junction left unmatched. Germline loops: CDR1 SGHNT, CDR2 YENEEA. Here the CDR3 reads CASSLEAGGPTDTQYF. CDR3 sequence (DNA): TGTGCCAGCAGCTTAGAAGCGGGAGGCCCCACAGATACGCAGTATTTT.

This chain joins TRBV7-2 and TRBJ2-1; 9 bases line up with TRBD2. V gave up 5 bases and J gave up 3 bases; unmatched junction bases: 11. The CDR3 is 17 residues long. Germline V gene data show CDR1 as SGHTA and CDR2 as FQGNSA. CDR3 coding DNA: TGTGCCAGCAGCCCATTCCGACTAGCGGTTCACTACAATGAGCAGTTCTTC. As protein: CASSPFRLAVHYNEQFF.

This clone was detected only a few times. V usage is TRBV20-1 and J usage is TRBJ2-7, with 8 bases that match TRBD2. The V gene's germline CDR1 is DFQATT and CDR2 SNEGSKA (reference sequence). The junction had 4 bases not matched to a gene; V was cut back by 6 bases and J by 6 bases. The CDR3 totals 11 residues. In DNA form, the CDR3 reads TGCAGTGCCGGGGGGGCGCGCGAGCAGTACTTC. The encoded protein is CSAGGAREQYF.

V is TRBV4-2 and J is TRBJ2-5, with a possible D match to TRBD2 (5 bases). The CDR3 loop spans 15 amino acids. Germline CDR1 and CDR2: LGHNA and YNFKEQ. V lost 3 bases, J lost 4 bases, and 15 bases lay in between. CDR3 bases: TGTGCCAGCAGCCAGTCCCTGGGCGGGCGAGAGACCCAGTACTTC. Its translation: CASSQSLGGRETQYF.

The V and J genes are TRBV7-2 and TRBJ2-3; TRBD1 aligns across 7 bases. Germline V gene data show CDR1 as SGHTA and CDR2 as FQGNSA. The CDR3 is 15 residues long. V was clipped by 3 bases and J by 1 base; unmatched bases: 4. The DNA for the CDR3 is TGTGCCAGCAGCTTGACAGGGCTGGGCACAGATACGCAGTATTTT. Amino acid sequence: CASSLTGLGTDTQYF. The full variable domain, rest sourced from reference TRBV7-2 and TRBJ2-3, is GAGVSQSPSNKVTEKGKDVELRCDPISGHTALYWYRQSLGQGLEFLIYFQGNSAPDKSGLPSDRFSAERTGGSVSTLTIQRTQQEDSAVYLCASSLTGLGTDTQYFGPGTRLTVL.

Turning to this clone: Different DNA sequences within this sample yield the same CDR3. The J gene is TRBJ1-1, the V gene TRBV25-1; D remains ambiguous. V gave up 1 base and J gave up 3 bases, with 9 bases separating them. The germline gives CDR1 MGHDK, CDR2 SYGVNS. This CDR3 comprises 14 residues. As DNA, the CDR3 is TGTGCCAGCAGTGAATCTGAAGCCTACACTGAAGCTTTCTTT. Translated: CASSESEAYTEAFF. Based on the CDR3 plus reference TRBV25-1 and TRBJ1-1, the full variable domain is EADIYQTPRYLVIGTGKKITLECSQTMGHDKMYWYQQDPGMELHLIHYSYGVNSTEKGDLSSESTVSRIRTEHFPLTLESARPSHTSQYLCASSESEAYTEAFFGQGTRLTVV.

This rearrangement joins TRBV5-1 to TRBJ1-1; D uncertain. CDR3 length: 15 amino acids. V was pared by 1 base and J by 0 bases, with 10 bases between. The germline CDR1 and CDR2 sequences are SGHRS and YFSETQ. CDR3 region: CASSLLSRLNTEAFF. Here the CDR3 DNA reads TGCGCCAGCAGCTTGTTAAGCCGGTTGAACACTGAAGCTTTCTTT. Filled out from reference TRBV5-1 and TRBJ1-1, the complete variable domain reads KAGVTQTPRYLIKTRGQQVTLSCSPISGHRSVSWYQQTPGQGLQFLFEYFSETQRNKGNFPGRFSGRQFSNSRSEMNVSTLELGDSALYLCASSLLSRLNTEAFFGQGTRLTVV.

The chain has TRBV19 and TRBJ2-3; 7 bases agree with TRBD1. The CDR3 sequence is 16 residues long. Germline CDR1 LNHDA, CDR2 SQIVND (reference sequence). V shed 7 bases and J 0 bases; nucleotides not matched to a gene: 10. CDR3 loop: CASTRLGTVSTDTQYF. The CDR3 nucleotides are TGTGCCAGTACCCGCCTGGGGACAGTCAGCACAGATACGCAGTATTTT.